The 32 T cell receptor beta chains given below trace back to one sample, sequenced in a study of CD8 T cells in ankylosing spondylitis (dated by TCRdb to the late 2010s). The library was made by 5' RACE. The reads were generated on an Illumina HiSeq 2500. TCRdb handled the public reads itself, with Q25 trimming in fastp and clone calling in MiXCR, and kept productive beta chains. Rows are unified per CDR3 protein, each entry keeping the most common DNA and genes. This sample has about 310,000 distinct CDR3 sequences in its table, and more than 20% of those were observed once. Of the sample, roughly 3.6% falls within the top ten clones. The sample comprised blood, either unsorted or a sorted T cell fraction (not recorded which). These receptors were taken from a female donor with ankylosing spondylitis or in good health (not recorded which).

The chain employs TRBV20-1 and TRBJ2-5; 8 bases align to TRBD1. Germline V gene lookup returns CDR1 DFQATT and CDR2 SNEGSKA (reference sequence). The V segment lost 5 bases and the J segment 5 bases; nucleotides outside the gene matches: 10. The CDR3 runs to 14 residues. The CDR3 DNA follows: TGCAGTGCTTACATCGGGACAGGAGAGGAGACCCAGTACTTC. Translated, it gives CSAYIGTGEETQYF.

This clonotype appeared a few times. The chain couples TRBV6-1 to TRBJ2-7; D possibly matches TRBD1 or TRBD2 (6 bases each). The CDR3 sequence is 13 residues long. Trimming shortened V by 8 bases and J by 2 bases, and 13 bases separated the two germline ends. Germline loops: CDR1 MNHNS, CDR2 SASEGT. The CDR3 DNA is TGTGCCAGCGGCGGGACAAATACCTACGAGCAGTACTTC. Protein product: CASGGTNTYEQYF.

In its sample, this clonotype was seen a few times. The chain has TRBV12-3 or TRBV12-4 and TRBJ1-4; D not resolved. CDR3 size: 15 residues. V dropped 5 bases and J dropped 4 bases, with 14 bases sitting between them. This CDR3 is CASSPLGRVNEKLFF. In DNA form, the CDR3 reads TGTGCCAGCAGTCCCTTAGGACGGGTTAATGAAAAACTGTTTTTT.

This rearrangement joins TRBV12-3 or TRBV12-4 to TRBJ2-5, with D maybe TRBD2 (5 bases). The CDR3 length is 16 residues. Trimming stripped 11 bases from V and 2 bases from J, with 24 bases between. The CDR3 DNA sequence: TGTGCCCACTCTCCCGGAGGTTTAGAGTGGCAAGAGACCCAGTACTTC. It is translated as CAHSPGGLEWQETQYF.

This clonotype was picked up a small number of times. The chain uses TRBV11-2 and TRBJ1-1, with D uncertain. This CDR3 is 15 amino acids long. V lost 0 bases and J 5 bases, leaving 13 bases between the germline ends. Germline V gene data show CDR1 as SGHAT and CDR2 as FQNNGV. The CDR3 spells CASSLDHAMRTEAFF. The CDR3 nucleotides read TGTGCCAGCAGCTTAGATCATGCCATGAGGACTGAAGCTTTCTTT.

This clonotype has more than one count but fewer than ten. The J gene is TRBJ2-7, the V gene TRBV5-6; D possibly corresponds to TRBD1 (5 bases). V lost 1 base, J lost 2 bases, and 10 bases lay in between. The CDR3 totals 14 residues. In germline, CDR1 is SGHDT, CDR2 YYEEEE. Written as DNA, the CDR3 is TGTGCCAGCAGCTTGAAAGACAGACCCTACGAGCAGTACTTC. This encodes CASSLKDRPYEQYF.

This clonotype was seen a handful of times. This chain's CDR3 is CASRSEGNTEAFF. CDR3 DNA: TGTGCCAGCAGGTCTGAAGGGAACACTGAAGCTTTCTTT. The chain couples TRBV27 to TRBJ1-1; D not certain. This CDR3 has 13 amino acids. In germline, CDR1 is MNHEY, CDR2 SMNVEV (reference sequence). V gave up 6 bases and J gave up 1 base, with 9 bases separating them.

This chain joins TRBV7-9 and TRBJ2-5, with D unresolved. In germline, CDR1 is SEHNR, CDR2 FQNEAQ (reference sequence). V was shortened by 0 bases and J by 3 bases, with 8 bases between the two germline ends. The CDR3 covers 14 residues. CDR3 sequence (DNA): TGTGCCAGCAGCTTAGCGGGCAGCGAAGAGACCCAGTACTTC. Its protein product is CASSLAGSEETQYF.

This clonotype was counted many times. The chain links TRBV29-1 to TRBJ2-6; D gene uncertain. This CDR3 is built from 14 residues. The V gene lost 6 bases and the J gene lost 0 bases, with 9 bases spanning the gap. CDR1 is SQVTM and CDR2 is ANQGSEA in the germline V gene. The CDR3 loop reads CSVIGGSGANVLTF. CDR3 sequence (DNA): TGCAGCGTGATAGGCGGCTCTGGGGCCAACGTCCTGACTTTC.

This clonotype turned up a few times. This rearrangement joins TRBV12-3 or TRBV12-4 to TRBJ2-2; TRBD1 might be the D (5 bases). V lost 4 bases and J 6 bases, leaving 12 bases between the germline ends. This CDR3 is 14 amino acids long. CDR3 sequence: CASSSAGKSGELFF. The CDR3 DNA reads as TGTGCCAGCAGTTCAGCAGGGAAATCCGGGGAGCTGTTTTTT.

The J gene is TRBJ1-2, the V gene TRBV4-3; D gene ambiguous. CDR1 is LGHNA, CDR2 YSLEER, per germline. Trimming shortened V by 2 bases and J by 9 bases, and 13 bases separated the two germline ends. The CDR3 has 13 residues. The CDR3 region is CASSQTTASSYTF. CDR3 nucleotides: TGCGCCAGCAGCCAAACGACGGCCTCTAGCTACACCTTC.

This clonotype was counted at least ten times. The J gene is TRBJ2-3, the V gene TRBV28; 9 nucleotides agree with TRBD2. After removal of 8 bases from V and 2 bases from J, the junction contained 5 bases not matched to a gene. This CDR3 comprises 14 residues. Germline lookup yields CDR1 MDHEN and CDR2 SYDVKM. The DNA of the CDR3 is TGTGCCAGCCGGCCTAGCGGGAACACAGATACGCAGTATTTT. It translates to CASRPSGNTDTQYF. Using reference TRBV28 and TRBJ2-3 for the parts outside the CDR3, the full variable domain is DVKVTQSSRYLVKRTGEKVFLECVQDMDHENMFWYRQDPGLGLRLIYFSYDVKMKEKGDIPEGYSVSREKKERFSLILESASTNQTSMYLCASRPSGNTDTQYFGPGTRLTVL.

The chain has TRBV29-1 and TRBJ2-5; D unresolved. There are 15 residues in the CDR3. Looked up from germline, CDR1 is SQVTM and CDR2 is ANQGSEA. V was trimmed by 0 bases and J by 0 bases, leaving 11 bases between them. This CDR3 is CSVEEGVGYQETQYF. In nucleotides, the CDR3 is TGCAGCGTTGAAGAGGGCGTTGGGTACCAAGAGACCCAGTACTTC.

This clonotype was seen only a few times. The chain is built from TRBV29-1 and TRBJ2-5; 8 bases match TRBD2. V gave up 7 bases and J gave up 5 bases; unmatched junction bases: 9. The CDR3 length is 13 residues. Germline CDR1 and CDR2: SQVTM and ANQGSEA. This CDR3 reads CSASSGGAETQYF. The CDR3 DNA reads as TGCAGCGCATCGTCGGGAGGGGCGGAGACCCAGTACTTC.

V and J are TRBV28 and TRBJ2-7; TRBD1 aligns across 10 bases. The CDR3 loop spans 15 amino acids. After removal of 5 bases from V and 3 bases from J, the junction contained 7 bases not matched to a gene. CDR1 is MDHEN and CDR2 is SYDVKM in the germline V gene. The CDR3 region has the DNA TGTGCCAGCAGTCGGGACAGGGGCAGAATCTACGAGCAGTACTTC. As protein: CASSRDRGRIYEQYF.

The rearrangement uses TRBV29-1 and TRBJ1-4; 10 bases are a match to TRBD1. The V segment lost 6 bases and the J segment 8 bases; nucleotides outside the gene matches: 9. Germline CDR1 reads SQVTM; CDR2 reads ANQGSEA. The CDR3 runs to 14 residues. CDR3 nucleotide sequence: TGCAGCGTCGTCACGGGACAGGGGCAAGAAAAACTGTTTTTT. Translation gives CSVVTGQGQEKLFF.

The chain recombines TRBV20-1 with TRBJ2-1; D is possibly TRBD1 (6 bases). There are 14 residues in the CDR3. Germline values: CDR1 DFQATT, CDR2 SNEGSKA (reference sequence). Trimming cost V 4 bases and J 2 bases, with 12 bases left between them. CDR3 bases: TGCAGTGCTACCGGACAGCTAACCTACAATGAGCAGTTCTTC. This codes for CSATGQLTYNEQFF.

This clonotype was recorded only once. The chain carries TRBV6-1 and TRBJ1-4; 7 bases agree with TRBD1. Germline V gene sequence: CDR1 MNHNS, CDR2 SASEGT. CDR3 length: 15 residues. Trimming took 5 bases from V and 7 from J; bases not matched to a gene: 10. CDR3 in amino acids: CASSRRGGSGEKLFF. Here the CDR3 DNA reads TGTGCCAGCAGTCGCAGGGGGGGAAGCGGTGAAAAACTGTTTTTT.

The gene calls are TRBV11-3 and TRBJ2-1; 10 bases are a match to TRBD1. CDR3 size: 16 residues. In germline, CDR1 is SGHNT, CDR2 YENEEA. The J segment lost 7 bases and the V segment lost 1 base, leaving 7 bases of the junction unmatched. For the CDR3, the DNA is TGTGCCAGCAGCTTAGGAGGGGGACAGGGGATGAATGAGCAGTTCTTC. It yields the protein CASSLGGGQGMNEQFF.

This clonotype was counted only a few times. Here the CDR3 DNA reads TGTGCCAGCAGCTCTGAGGGCAGGGGGCTTACAATAGTTGAGACCCAGTACTTC. Translating gives CASSSEGRGLTIVETQYF. The chain couples TRBV11-2 to TRBJ2-5; 8 nucleotides align to TRBD1. Germline trimming cut 4 bases from V and 5 bases from J; bases unmatched to any gene: 18. The CDR3 sequence is 18 residues long. The germline V gene encodes CDR1 SGHAT and CDR2 FQNNGV. Full variable domain (remainder filled in from reference TRBV11-2 and TRBJ2-5): EAGVAQSPRYKIIEKRQSVAFWCNPISGHATLYWYQQILGQGPKLLIQFQNNGVVDDSQLPKDRFSAERLKGVDSTLKIQPAKLEDSAVYLCASSSEGRGLTIVETQYFGPGTRLLVL.

The V call is TRBV3-1, the J call TRBJ2-5; 8 bases are shared with TRBD1. V was pared by 4 bases and J by 4 bases, with 5 bases of the junction left unmatched. CDR3 size: 14 residues. Germline V gene lookup returns CDR1 LGHDT and CDR2 YNNKEL (reference sequence). The CDR3 region has the DNA TGTGCCAGCAGCCCTTTCGGACAGGGAGAGACCCAGTACTTC. It codes for CASSPFGQGETQYF.

J is TRBJ1-1 and V is TRBV4-2, with D perhaps TRBD1 (6 bases). V lost 4 bases and J 1 base, leaving 16 bases between the germline ends. The CDR3 is made up of 16 amino acids. Germline V CDR1 and CDR2: LGHNA, YNFKEQ. DNA for the CDR3: TGTGCCAGCAGCCGCCCGGAAGGGGGGGAGAACACTGAAGCTTTCTTT. It is translated as CASSRPEGGENTEAFF.

The CDR3 protein is CASSPRRTRATTGELFF. In nucleotides, the CDR3 is TGTGCCAGCAGCCCTCGGAGGACTAGAGCCACCACCGGGGAGCTGTTTTTT. This chain connects TRBV4-2 to TRBJ2-2, with TRBD2 matching over 7 bases. This CDR3 spans 17 amino acids. Germline V gene sequence: CDR1 LGHNA, CDR2 YNFKEQ. Unmatched junction bases numbered 12, after V lost 4 bases and J lost 4 bases.

This clonotype was seen repeatedly, ten times or more. J is TRBJ2-1 and V is TRBV5-5, with D perhaps TRBD2 (6 bases). Germline assignment: CDR1 SGHKS and CDR2 YYEKEE (reference sequence). The V and J ends lost 2 bases and 1 base respectively, with 10 bases between them. The CDR3 is 15 amino acids. Here the CDR3 reads CASSFVAVSYNEQFF. The CDR3 bases are TGTGCCAGCAGCTTCGTAGCGGTGTCCTACAATGAGCAGTTCTTC. The complete variable domain, with remaining parts taken from reference TRBV5-5 and TRBJ2-1, reads DAGVTQSPTHLIKTRGQQVTLRCSPISGHKSVSWYQQVLGQGPQFIFQYYEKEERGRGNFPDRFSARQFPNYSSELNVNALLLGDSALYLCASSFVAVSYNEQFFGPGTRLTVL.

This clonotype has a handful of counts. The chain couples TRBV18 to TRBJ2-1; perhaps TRBD1 as D (6 bases). CDR3 length equals 16 residues. Trimming cost V 3 bases and J 5 bases, with 17 bases left between them. In germline, CDR1 is KGHSH, CDR2 LQKENI. CDR3 loop: CASSPASRGSNNEQFF. Here the CDR3 DNA reads TGTGCCAGCTCACCGGCCTCTAGGGGGTCCAACAATGAGCAGTTCTTC.

This clonotype was seen more than once but under ten times. The rearrangement links TRBV12-3 or TRBV12-4 to TRBJ1-2; no firm D call. The CDR3 covers 13 residues. V was pared by 6 bases and J by 2 bases, with 10 bases between. CDR3 amino acids: CASRRKANYGYTF. CDR3 nucleotide sequence: TGTGCCAGCAGGCGGAAGGCAAACTATGGCTACACCTTC.

This chain connects TRBV6-5 to TRBJ1-1; TRBD1 aligns across 10 bases. Germline CDR1 reads MNHEY; CDR2 reads SVGAGI. J lost 6 bases, V lost 4 bases, and 5 bases had no gene match. This CDR3 comprises 14 residues. In DNA form, the CDR3 reads TGTGCCAGCAGTTTCGACAGGGGGCAATCTGAAGCTTTCTTT. Translated, it gives CASSFDRGQSEAFF.

This chain connects TRBV12-3 or TRBV12-4 to TRBJ2-6; no definite D call. There are 17 residues in the CDR3. V dropped 3 bases and J dropped 2 bases, with 14 bases sitting between them. The CDR3: CASSFPAGRTGANVLTF. CDR3 nucleotides: TGTGCCAGCAGTTTCCCGGCAGGAAGGACTGGGGCCAACGTCCTGACTTTC.

Only a few counts were recorded for this clonotype. The chain is built from TRBV5-1 and TRBJ1-2; D possibly corresponds to TRBD1 (5 bases). The CDR3 has 15 residues. Trimming cost V 2 bases and J 5 bases, with 16 bases left between them. Per germline, CDR1 SGHRS and CDR2 YFSETQ. CDR3 loop: CASSFDGGVPYGYTF. CDR3 sequence (DNA): TGCGCCAGCAGCTTTGATGGGGGAGTCCCATATGGCTACACCTTC.

The chain employs TRBV7-9 and TRBJ2-5; D is unresolved. Trimming stripped 0 bases from V and 7 bases from J, with 6 bases between. Germline V CDR1 and CDR2: SEHNR, FQNEAQ (reference sequence). The CDR3 totals 12 residues. CDR3 coding DNA: TGTGCCAGCAGCTTAGCCGAAGGGACCCAGTACTTC. It is translated as CASSLAEGTQYF.

The chain has TRBV7-8 and TRBJ2-7, with a possible D match to TRBD2 (6 bases). V shed 8 bases and J shed 2 bases, with 10 bases lying between them. CDR1 is SGHVS, CDR2 FQNEAQ, per germline. The CDR3 loop spans 12 amino acids. CDR3 nucleotides: TGTGCCAGCGTGCGGGACCCCTACGAGCAGTACTTC. Translating it yields CASVRDPYEQYF.

V is TRBV10-3 and J is TRBJ1-5; no definite D call. Trimming pared 8 bases from V and 7 bases from J, leaving 12 bases between. The CDR3 has 12 amino acids. The germline V gene has CDR1 ENHRY and CDR2 SYGVKD. The CDR3 protein is CAIGDPGQPQHF. CDR3 bases: TGTGCCATCGGAGACCCGGGGCAGCCCCAGCATTTT.